These 20 T cell receptor beta chains were sequenced from one sample in a study of shared clonotypes between healthy human individuals. Naive CD8 cells lacked CD45RO and underwent positive selection for CCR7, leaving out terminally differentiated effector memory CD45RA+ cells. TCRdb's copy holds only in-frame clones and misses some; the assay was immunoSEQ multiplex PCR. The sample carries millions of clones, 85% to 95% recorded once. Sequencing was carried out using naive CD8+ T cells from PBMCs. The receptor set was obtained from a young man in good health. Some clones in this sample may be carry-over from other donors' samples.

V and J are TRBV19 and TRBJ1-5; D perhaps matches TRBD1 (5 bases). Between the trimmed V and J ends, which lost 1 base and 7 bases, there was a span of 14 bases. The CDR3 contains 15 residues. Germline V gene lookup returns CDR1 LNHDA and CDR2 SQIVND (reference sequence). The CDR3 DNA is TGTGCCAGTAGTATAGTTTGGGTCCGGGGCCAGCCCCAGCATTTT. Translated: CASSIVWVRGQPQHF.

V usage is TRBV6-5 and J usage is TRBJ2-3; TRBD2 aligns across 8 bases. The V gene end was trimmed by 0 bases and the J gene end by 0 bases; junction bases not matched to a gene: 2. Germline CDR1 reads MNHEY; CDR2 reads SVGAGI. The CDR3 consists of 16 residues. The CDR3 region is CASSYSRGGSTDTQYF. The CDR3 DNA follows: TGTGCCAGCAGTTACTCCCGGGGGGGTAGCACAGATACGCAGTATTTT.

This chain uses TRBV4-3 with TRBJ1-1; no clear D gene. Germline loops: CDR1 LGHNA, CDR2 YSLEER. Trimming shortened V by 2 bases and J by 5 bases, and 9 bases separated the two germline ends. This CDR3 spans 13 amino acids. The CDR3 DNA reads TGCGCCAGCAGCCAAACCCGGGGTACTGAAGCTTTCTTT. Translated, it gives CASSQTRGTEAFF.

This rearrangement joins TRBV28 to TRBJ2-1; D may be TRBD1 (6 bases). V lost 2 bases and J lost 4, with 9 bases in between. The CDR3 consists of 14 residues. Germline V gene sequence: CDR1 MDHEN, CDR2 SYDVKM. CDR3: CASSLQGWYNEQFF. The CDR3 bases are TGTGCCAGCAGTTTACAGGGGTGGTACAATGAGCAGTTCTTC. Variable domain in full (rest from reference TRBV28 and TRBJ2-1): DVKVTQSSRYLVKRTGEKVFLECVQDMDHENMFWYRQDPGLGLRLIYFSYDVKMKEKGDIPEGYSVSREKKERFSLILESASTNQTSMYLCASSLQGWYNEQFFGPGTRLTVL.

The chain couples TRBV2 to TRBJ2-1; 11 nucleotides line up with TRBD2. After removal of 1 base from V and 6 bases from J, the junction contained 8 bases not matched to a gene. The CDR3 spans 17 residues. Looked up from germline, CDR1 is SNHLY and CDR2 is FYNNEI. The CDR3 reads CASSEGLAGTWGNEQFF. In nucleotides, the CDR3 is TGTGCCAGCAGTGAAGGACTAGCGGGGACCTGGGGCAATGAGCAGTTCTTC.

About this clone itself: The junction and the germline gene differ at one end; a read error may be behind it. The gene calls are TRBV9 and TRBJ2-7; D might be TRBD1 or TRBD2, each matching 5 bases. The V gene's germline CDR1 is SGDLS and CDR2 YYNGEE. The CDR3 consists of 14 residues. The CDR3: CASSQGTVSYEQYF. For the CDR3, the DNA is TGCGCCAGCAGCCAAGGGACCGTCTCCTACGAGCAGTACTTC. The full variable domain, in which reference TRBV9 and TRBJ2-7 provide the parts outside the CDR3, is DSGVTQTPKHLITATGQRVTLRCSPRSGDLSVYWYQQSLDQGLQFLIQYYNGEERAKGNILERFSAQQFPDLHSELNLSSLELGDSALYFCASSQGTVSYEQYFGPGTRLTVT.

The gene calls are TRBV4-2 and TRBJ2-5, with a tentative D call TRBD1 (6 bases). Germline V lookup: CDR1 LGHNA, CDR2 YNFKEQ. V lost 1 base to trimming and J lost 2 bases, with 11 bases between them. The CDR3 runs to 15 residues. In DNA form, the CDR3 reads TGTGCCAGCAGCCAAGGAGATACAGGGCAAGAGACCCAGTACTTC. Its translation is CASSQGDTGQETQYF.

The chain joins TRBV27 to TRBJ1-4; 8 bases line up with TRBD1. Trimming at V came to 5 bases and at J to 6 bases, leaving 11 bases not matched to a gene. The CDR3 totals 16 residues. Looked up from germline, CDR1 is MNHEY and CDR2 is SMNVEV (reference sequence). The CDR3 region is CASSTRRQGRDEKLFF. The DNA for the CDR3 is TGTGCCAGCAGTACTCGAAGACAGGGGAGAGATGAAAAACTGTTTTTT.

The chain recombines TRBV7-9 with TRBJ2-1; TRBD2 matches 14 bases. V lost 4 bases, J lost 0 bases, and 5 bases stayed unmatched. Germline-derived CDR1 and CDR2 are SEHNR and FQNEAQ (reference sequence). The CDR3 consists of 18 residues. CDR3 in amino acids: CASSSGLAGGFSYNEQFF. CDR3 DNA: TGTGCCAGCAGCTCCGGACTAGCGGGAGGCTTCTCCTACAATGAGCAGTTCTTC.

The chain recombines TRBV28 with TRBJ2-7, with 7 bases lining up with TRBD1. Trimming at V came to 5 bases and at J to 2 bases, leaving 6 bases not matched to a gene. The length of the CDR3 is 14 residues. In germline, CDR1 is MDHEN, CDR2 SYDVKM. The CDR3 nucleotides are TGTGCCAGCAGTGACAGGGTTCCCCCCTACGAGCAGTACTTC. Its translation is CASSDRVPPYEQYF.

This chain connects TRBV30 to TRBJ2-1, with D possibly TRBD2 on 5 matching bases. Germline values: CDR1 GTSNPN, CDR2 SVGIG (reference sequence). CDR3 length: 17 residues. Trimming pared 2 bases from V and 0 bases from J, leaving 17 bases between. The DNA of the CDR3 is TGTGCCTGGAGTCCCGGAGGTATAGCGAGCTCCTACAATGAGCAGTTCTTC. This codes for CAWSPGGIASSYNEQFF.

This chain links TRBV28 with TRBJ2-7; TRBD1 matches 11 bases. The CDR3 spans 14 residues. The germline V gene encodes CDR1 MDHEN and CDR2 SYDVKM. Trimming took 10 bases from V and 2 from J; bases not matched to a gene: 7. Written as DNA, the CDR3 is TGTGCCACCTTCCCGGGACAGGGGGCCTACGAGCAGTACTTC. Protein: CATFPGQGAYEQYF.

The chain joins TRBV15 to TRBJ2-7; either TRBD1 or TRBD2 may supply D (5 bases each). CDR1 LNHNV and CDR2 YYDKDF come from the germline V gene (reference sequence). The CDR3 runs 14 residues. Trimming removed 6 bases from V and 2 bases from J, with 14 bases in between. The CDR3: CATRGERNPYEQYF. The CDR3, as DNA: TGTGCCACCAGGGGGGAGAGAAACCCCTACGAGCAGTACTTC.

This rearrangement joins TRBV10-2 to TRBJ1-6; tentatively, D is TRBD1 (6 bases). Trimming took off 6 bases at V and 0 bases at J, with 15 bases between the two ends. The CDR3 length is 17 residues. Germline-derived CDR1 and CDR2 are WSHSY and SAAADI. In nucleotides, the CDR3 is TGCGCCAGCAGATCGACAGGACTAAGCTCCTATAATTCACCCCTCCACTTT. It codes for CASRSTGLSSYNSPLHF.

This clone was observed a single time. The chain couples TRBV5-1 to TRBJ2-3; D perhaps matches TRBD1 (5 bases). With 0 bases removed from V and 1 base from J, the gap between germline ends came to 9 bases. CDR3 length: 15 amino acids. Germline CDR1 is SGHRS and CDR2 is YFSETQ. The CDR3 protein is CASSLASRGTDTQYF. In nucleotides, the CDR3 is TGCGCCAGCAGCTTGGCAAGCAGGGGCACAGATACGCAGTATTTT.

This clone turned up a few times. In the same sample, other DNA sequences code for this CDR3. The CDR3 DNA reads TGTGCCAGCAGCTTATCGAACACTGAAGCTTTCTTT. This sequence encodes CASSLSNTEAFF. The gene calls are TRBV7-9 and TRBJ1-1; D call uncertain. V lost 2 bases and J 1 base, leaving 2 bases between the germline ends. CDR3 length equals 12 residues. Germline V gives CDR1 SEHNR, CDR2 FQNEAQ (reference sequence).

The genes are TRBV11-2 and TRBJ2-1, with 11 bases aligning to TRBD2. V shed 5 bases, J shed 2 bases, and the junction held 8 bases outside the gene matches. From germline, CDR1 is SGHAT and CDR2 FQNNGV. This CDR3 contains 17 residues. The CDR3 nucleotides read TGTGCCAGCAGCCGCCCCGGGACTAGCGGAACCTACAATGAGCAGTTCTTC. Amino acids: CASSRPGTSGTYNEQFF.

The chain has TRBV25-1 and TRBJ2-7; D is perhaps TRBD1 (6 bases). The CDR3 is made up of 14 amino acids. Trimming left V 4 bases short and J 9 bases short, with 19 bases between. Looked up from germline, CDR1 is MGHDK and CDR2 is SYGVNS. The CDR3 DNA reads as TGTGCCAGCAGTGCGGCGGATGGACAGAAGGCGCAGTACTTC. Translating gives CASSAADGQKAQYF.

The chain joins TRBV4-1 to TRBJ1-1; TRBD1 matches 11 bases. Germline CDR1 and CDR2: MGHRA and YSYEKL. The J segment lost 3 bases and the V segment lost 2 bases, leaving 11 bases of the junction unmatched. This CDR3 comprises 18 residues. The CDR3 spells CASSQRGTGGRRDTEAFF. CDR3 bases: TGCGCCAGCAGCCAAAGGGGGACAGGGGGTCGCCGAGACACTGAAGCTTTCTTT.

There are a few counts of this clone. V usage is TRBV7-9 and J usage is TRBJ1-1; D gene unclear. V lost 1 base and J lost 3, with 9 bases in between. CDR3 length: 14 residues. Germline CDR1 SEHNR, CDR2 FQNEAQ (reference sequence). The CDR3 here is CASSLGGRHTEAFF. The CDR3 coding sequence is TGTGCCAGCAGCTTAGGCGGCAGGCACACTGAAGCTTTCTTT. The full variable domain, with the rest looked up from reference TRBV7-9 and TRBJ1-1, is DTGVSQNPRHKITKRGQNVTFRCDPISEHNRLYWYRQTLGQGPEFLTYFQNEAQLEKSRLLSDRFSAERPKGSFSTLEIQRTEQGDSAMYLCASSLGGRHTEAFFGQGTRLTVV.